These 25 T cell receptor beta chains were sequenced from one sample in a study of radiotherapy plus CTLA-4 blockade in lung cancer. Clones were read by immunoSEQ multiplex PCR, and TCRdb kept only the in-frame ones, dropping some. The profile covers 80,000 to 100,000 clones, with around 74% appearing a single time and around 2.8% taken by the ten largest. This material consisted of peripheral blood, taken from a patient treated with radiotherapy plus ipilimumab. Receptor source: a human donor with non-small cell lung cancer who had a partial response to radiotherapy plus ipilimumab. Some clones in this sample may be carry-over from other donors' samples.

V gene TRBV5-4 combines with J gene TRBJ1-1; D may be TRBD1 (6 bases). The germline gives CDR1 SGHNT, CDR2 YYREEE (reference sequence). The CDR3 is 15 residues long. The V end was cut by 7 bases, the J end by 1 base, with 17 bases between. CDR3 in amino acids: CASLRVGQRNTEAFF. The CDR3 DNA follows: TGTGCCAGCTTGCGTGTCGGACAGAGGAACACTGAAGCTTTCTTT.

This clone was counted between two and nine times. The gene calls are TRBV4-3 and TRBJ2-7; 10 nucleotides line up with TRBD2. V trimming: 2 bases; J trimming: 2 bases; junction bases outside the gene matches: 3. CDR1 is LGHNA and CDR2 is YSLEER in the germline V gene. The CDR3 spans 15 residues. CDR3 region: CASSQLAGEPYEQYF. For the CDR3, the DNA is TGCGCCAGCAGCCAACTAGCGGGAGAGCCCTACGAGCAGTACTTC.

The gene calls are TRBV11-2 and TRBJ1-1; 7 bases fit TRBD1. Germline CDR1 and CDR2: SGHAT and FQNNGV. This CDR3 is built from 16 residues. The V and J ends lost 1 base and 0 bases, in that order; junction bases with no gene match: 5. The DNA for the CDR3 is TGTGCCAGCAGCTTAGGGGACAGTCATTTGAACACTGAAGCTTTCTTT. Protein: CASSLGDSHLNTEAFF.

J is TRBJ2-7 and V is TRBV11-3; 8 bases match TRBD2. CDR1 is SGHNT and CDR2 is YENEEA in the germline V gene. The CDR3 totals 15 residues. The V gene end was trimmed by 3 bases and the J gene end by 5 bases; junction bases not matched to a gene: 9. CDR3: CASSFLPGGSDEQYF. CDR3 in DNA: TGTGCCAGCAGCTTCCTCCCGGGAGGGTCGGACGAGCAGTACTTC.

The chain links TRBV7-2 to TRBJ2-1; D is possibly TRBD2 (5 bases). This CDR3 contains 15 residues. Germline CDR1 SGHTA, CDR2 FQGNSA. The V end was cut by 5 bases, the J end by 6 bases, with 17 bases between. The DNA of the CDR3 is TGTGCCAGCAGCACGGAGAGGGCGGGTAGCAATGAGCAGTTCTTC. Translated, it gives CASSTERAGSNEQFF.

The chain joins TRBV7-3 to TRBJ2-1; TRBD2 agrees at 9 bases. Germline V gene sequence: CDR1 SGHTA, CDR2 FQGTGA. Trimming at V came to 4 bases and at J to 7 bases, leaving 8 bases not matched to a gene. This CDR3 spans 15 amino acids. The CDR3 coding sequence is TGTGCCAGCAGCTCCCTGGCGGGAGGGCCTAATGAGCAGTTCTTC. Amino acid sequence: CASSSLAGGPNEQFF. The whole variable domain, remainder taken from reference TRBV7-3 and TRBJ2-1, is GAGVSQTPSNKVTEKGKYVELRCDPISGHTALYWYRQSLGQGPEFLIYFQGTGAADDSGLPNDRFFAVRPEGSVSTLKIQRTERGDSAVYLCASSSLAGGPNEQFFGPGTRLTVL.

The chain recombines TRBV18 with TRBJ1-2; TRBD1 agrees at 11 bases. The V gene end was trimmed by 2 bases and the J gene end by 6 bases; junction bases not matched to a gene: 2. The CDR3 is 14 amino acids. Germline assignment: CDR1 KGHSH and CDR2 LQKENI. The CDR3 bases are TGTGCCAGCTCACCAGGGGACAGGGGGAATGGCTACACCTTC. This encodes CASSPGDRGNGYTF.

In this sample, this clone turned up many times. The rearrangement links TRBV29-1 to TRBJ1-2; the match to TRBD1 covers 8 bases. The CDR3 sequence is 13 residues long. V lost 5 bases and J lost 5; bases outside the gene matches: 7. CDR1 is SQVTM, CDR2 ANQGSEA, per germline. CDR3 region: CSVLTGTGYGYTF. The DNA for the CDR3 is TGCAGCGTTCTCACCGGGACAGGATATGGCTACACCTTC.

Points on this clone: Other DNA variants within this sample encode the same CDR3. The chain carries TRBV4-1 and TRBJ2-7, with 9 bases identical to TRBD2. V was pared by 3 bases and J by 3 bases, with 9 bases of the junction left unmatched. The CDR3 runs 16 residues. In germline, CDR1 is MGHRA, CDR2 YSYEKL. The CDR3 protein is CASSQGRGSGSYEQYF. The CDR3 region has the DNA TGCGCCAGCAGCCAGGGCCGGGGTAGCGGGAGCTACGAGCAGTACTTC.

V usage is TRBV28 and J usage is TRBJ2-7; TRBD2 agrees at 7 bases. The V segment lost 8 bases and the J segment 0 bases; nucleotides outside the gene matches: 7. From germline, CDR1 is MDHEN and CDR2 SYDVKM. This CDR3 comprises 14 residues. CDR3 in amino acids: CASLGRVNSYEQYF. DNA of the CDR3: TGTGCCAGCCTAGGGAGGGTCAACTCCTACGAGCAGTACTTC.

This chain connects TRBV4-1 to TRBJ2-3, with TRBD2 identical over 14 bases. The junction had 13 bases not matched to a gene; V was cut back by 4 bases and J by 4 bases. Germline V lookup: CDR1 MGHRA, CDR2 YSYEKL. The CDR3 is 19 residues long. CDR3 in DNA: TGCGCCAGCAGCCGGACGGGACTAGCGGGAGTTGTTTCGCCAGATACGCAGTATTTT. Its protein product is CASSRTGLAGVVSPDTQYF.

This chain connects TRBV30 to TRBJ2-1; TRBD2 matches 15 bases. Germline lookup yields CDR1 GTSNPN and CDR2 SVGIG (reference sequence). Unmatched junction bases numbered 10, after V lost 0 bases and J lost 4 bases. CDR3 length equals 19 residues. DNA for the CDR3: TGTGCCTGGAGTGTACAAATGGGGACTAGCGGGAGGTGGTACAATGAGCAGTTCTTC. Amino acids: CAWSVQMGTSGRWYNEQFF.

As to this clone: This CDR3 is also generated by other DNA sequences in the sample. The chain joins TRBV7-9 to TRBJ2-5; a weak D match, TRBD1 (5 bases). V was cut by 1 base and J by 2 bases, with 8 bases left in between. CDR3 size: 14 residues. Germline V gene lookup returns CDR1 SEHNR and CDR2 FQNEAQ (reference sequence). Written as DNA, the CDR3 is TGTGCCAGCAGCTTAGTAGGGGATCAAGAGACCCAGTACTTC. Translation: CASSLVGDQETQYF.

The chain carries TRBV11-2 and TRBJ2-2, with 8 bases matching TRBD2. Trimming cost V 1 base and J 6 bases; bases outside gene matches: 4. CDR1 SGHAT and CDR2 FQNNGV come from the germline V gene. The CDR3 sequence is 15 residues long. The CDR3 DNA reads TGTGCCAGCAGCTTAGTTCGGGGGGGCCCCGGGGAGCTGTTTTTT. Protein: CASSLVRGGPGELFF.

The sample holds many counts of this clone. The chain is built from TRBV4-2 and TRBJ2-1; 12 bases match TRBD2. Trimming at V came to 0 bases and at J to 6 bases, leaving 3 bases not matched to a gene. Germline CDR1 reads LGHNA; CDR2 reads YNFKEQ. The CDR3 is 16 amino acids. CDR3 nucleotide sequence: TGTGCCAGCAGCCAAGATCTAGCGGGGGGGCTCAATGAGCAGTTCTTC. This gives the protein CASSQDLAGGLNEQFF.

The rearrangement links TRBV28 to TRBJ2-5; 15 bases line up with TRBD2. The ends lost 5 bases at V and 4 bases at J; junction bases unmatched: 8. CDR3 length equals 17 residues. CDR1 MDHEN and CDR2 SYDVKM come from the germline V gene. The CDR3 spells CASSLGLAGGRRETQYF. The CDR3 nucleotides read TGTGCCAGCAGTCTGGGACTAGCGGGGGGTAGGAGAGAGACCCAGTACTTC.

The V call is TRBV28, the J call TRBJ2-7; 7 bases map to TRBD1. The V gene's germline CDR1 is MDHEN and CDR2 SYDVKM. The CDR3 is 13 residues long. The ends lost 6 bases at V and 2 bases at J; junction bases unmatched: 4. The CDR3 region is CASRPGGPYEQYF. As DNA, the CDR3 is TGTGCCAGCAGACCAGGGGGACCCTACGAGCAGTACTTC.

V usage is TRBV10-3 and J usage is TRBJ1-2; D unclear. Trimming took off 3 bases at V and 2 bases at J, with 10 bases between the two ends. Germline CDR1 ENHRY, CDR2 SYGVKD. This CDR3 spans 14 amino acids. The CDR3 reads CAISEGLSNYGYTF. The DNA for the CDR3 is TGTGCCATCAGTGAAGGACTTTCGAACTATGGCTACACCTTC.

This CDR3 is CASSQEWLLQETQYF. In DNA, the CDR3 is TGCGCCAGCAGCCAAGAGTGGCTCTTACAAGAGACCCAGTACTTC. The rearrangement uses TRBV4-1 and TRBJ2-5; the D is unclear. This CDR3 spans 15 amino acids. V was trimmed by 0 bases and J by 2 bases, leaving 10 bases between them. Per germline, CDR1 MGHRA and CDR2 YSYEKL.

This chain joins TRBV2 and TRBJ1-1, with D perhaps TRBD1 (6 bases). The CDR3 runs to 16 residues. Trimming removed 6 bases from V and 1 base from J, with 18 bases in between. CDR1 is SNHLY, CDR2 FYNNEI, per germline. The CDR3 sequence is CASSSPMAGANTEAFF. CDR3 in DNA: TGTGCCAGCAGCTCCCCTATGGCAGGGGCGAACACTGAAGCTTTCTTT. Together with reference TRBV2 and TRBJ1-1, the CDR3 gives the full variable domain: EPEVTQTPSHQVTQMGQEVILRCVPISNHLYFYWYRQILGQKVEFLVSFYNNEISEKSEIFDDQFSVERPDGSNFTLKIRSTKLEDSAMYFCASSSPMAGANTEAFFGQGTRLTVV.

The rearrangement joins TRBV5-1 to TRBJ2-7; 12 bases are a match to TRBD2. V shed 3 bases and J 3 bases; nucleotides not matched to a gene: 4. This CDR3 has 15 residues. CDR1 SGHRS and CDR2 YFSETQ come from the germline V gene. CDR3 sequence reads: CASSSRTSGIYEQYF. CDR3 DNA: TGCGCCAGCAGCTCGAGGACTAGCGGGATCTACGAGCAGTACTTC.

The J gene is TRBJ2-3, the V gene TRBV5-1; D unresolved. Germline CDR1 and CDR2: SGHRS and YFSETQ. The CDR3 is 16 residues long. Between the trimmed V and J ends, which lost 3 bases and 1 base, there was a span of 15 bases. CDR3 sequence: CASSSHSSGGTDTQYF. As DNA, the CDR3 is TGCGCCAGCAGCTCTCACTCGAGTGGAGGCACAGATACGCAGTATTTT.

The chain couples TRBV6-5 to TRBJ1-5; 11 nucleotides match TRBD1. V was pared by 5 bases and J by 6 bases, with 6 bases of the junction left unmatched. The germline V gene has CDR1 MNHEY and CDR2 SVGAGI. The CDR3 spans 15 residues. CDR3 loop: CASSGRDRGFQPQHF. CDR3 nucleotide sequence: TGTGCCAGCAGTGGCCGGGACAGGGGGTTTCAGCCCCAGCATTTT.

Here the CDR3 DNA reads TGCGCCAGCAGCTTGGTAACAGGGGATGGCTACACCTTC. This codes for CASSLVTGDGYTF. V and J are TRBV5-1 and TRBJ1-2; 7 positions match TRBD1. The CDR3 extends over 13 amino acids. Germline CDR1 reads SGHRS; CDR2 reads YFSETQ. V shed 0 bases, J shed 6 bases, and the junction held 2 bases outside the gene matches. Filled out from reference TRBV5-1 and TRBJ1-2, the complete variable domain reads KAGVTQTPRYLIKTRGQQVTLSCSPISGHRSVSWYQQTPGQGLQFLFEYFSETQRNKGNFPGRFSGRQFSNSRSEMNVSTLELGDSALYLCASSLVTGDGYTFGSGTRLTVV.

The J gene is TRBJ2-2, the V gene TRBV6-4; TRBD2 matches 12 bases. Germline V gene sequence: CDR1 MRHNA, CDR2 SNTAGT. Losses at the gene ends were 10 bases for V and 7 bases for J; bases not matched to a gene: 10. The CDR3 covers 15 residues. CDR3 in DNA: TGTGCCACCTCAAGGACTAGCGGGATAGGCGGGGAGCTGTTTTTT. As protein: CATSRTSGIGGELFF.